The clone carrying this T cell receptor beta chain was seen a few times. Antigen unknown. TCRdb reprocessed the RACE reads via MiXCR and lists one record per CDR3 protein. The sample holds approximately 260,000 distinct CDR3 sequences, over 7.5% seen once. The source of the sample is a study of human T cells and chemical hapten exposure. The study's findings and limits: Expanded TCRs were compared with controls, and the expanded TCRs formed significantly more large CDR3 similarity clusters.

Time point defined: pre-sensitization, week 0. The treatment is: therapeutic diphenylcyclopropenone sensitization with weekly scalp DPC. Unfractionated whole blood was the source from which total RNA was extracted. Germline V CDR1 and CDR2: MNHEY, SMNVEV (reference sequence). The CDR3 is 16 residues long. The ends lost 3 bases at V and 5 bases at J; junction bases unmatched: 9. The chain combines TRBV27 with TRBJ2-2, with 7 bases aligning to TRBD2. Sample: whole blood, taken in connection with sensitization to the hapten diphenylcyclopropenone (DPC). This TCR was recovered from a man younger than 35 with alopecia areata. Some clones in this sample may be carry-over from other donors' samples. CDR3 DNA: TGTGCCAGCAGTTTGCCTAGCGGTTTGGTGACCGGGGAGCTGTTTTTT. It encodes CASSLPSGLVTGELFF.